A selection of T cell receptor beta chains follows, all from one sample in a study of CD8 T cells in ankylosing spondylitis. TCRdb fed the 5' RACE reads into MiXCR, producing one record per CDR3 protein. Altogether approximately 30,000 distinct CDR3 sequences are present, about 6.8% being singletons, with the ten largest covering roughly a tenth. The material sequenced was blood, either unsorted or a sorted T cell fraction (not recorded which). The receptor set was obtained from a male donor with ankylosing spondylitis or in good health (not recorded which). Both conserved end residues are part of each CDR3. D genes are given only for firm matches. Only part of the rows carry a size: once, few, many, or a class if the clone is expanded.

J	D	size	V	CDR3	DNA
TRBJ2-7	NA	many	TRBV15	CATSRVRESGYEQYF	TGTGCCACCAGCAGAGTTCGAGAGTCAGGCTACGAGCAGTACTTC
TRBJ2-3	TRBD2	many	TRBV6-1	CASRWGLADSTDTQYF	TGTGCCAGCAGGTGGGGACTAGCGGATAGCACAGATACGCAGTATTTT
TRBJ2-3	TRBD2	many	TRBV7-9	CASSLQLAGRMADTQYF	TGTGCCAGCAGCTTACAACTAGCGGGGAGGATGGCAGATACGCAGTATTTT
TRBJ2-7	NA	many	TRBV4-2	CASSQDRGTGYEQYF	TGTGCCAGCAGCCAAGATCGAGGGACGGGTTACGAGCAGTACTTC
TRBJ2-6	NA	NA	TRBV5-1	CASNSGRVAPSGANVLTF	TGCGCCAGCAATAGTGGTCGGGTCGCCCCCTCTGGGGCCAACGTCCTGACTTTC
TRBJ2-1	TRBD1	NA	TRBV29-1	CSVDSTGLYNEQFF	TGCAGCGTTGACTCGACAGGGCTCTACAATGAGCAGTTCTTC
TRBJ2-5	NA	NA	TRBV10-2	CASRMYQETQYF	TGCGCCAGCCGCATGTACCAAGAGACCCAGTACTTC
TRBJ2-2	NA	many	TRBV12-3/TRBV12-4	CASSLSRGTGGELFF	TGTGCCAGCAGCCTGTCCCGGGGTACAGGGGGGGAGCTGTTTTTT
TRBJ2-1	NA	many	TRBV5-1	CASSLALGESGEQFF	TGCGCCAGCAGCCTGGCCCTCGGGGAGAGCGGTGAGCAGTTCTTC
TRBJ1-4	NA	many	TRBV3-1	CASSRSLPRGEKLFF	TGTGCCAGCAGCCGAAGTCTCCCGAGGGGTGAAAAACTGTTTTTT
TRBJ2-7	NA	few	TRBV11-3	CASSSGGATGLYEQYF	TGTGCCAGCAGCTCCGGAGGCGCCACGGGCCTCTACGAGCAGTACTTC
TRBJ2-5	TRBD2	many	TRBV11-2	CASSLEGRASGRSETQYF	TGTGCCAGCAGCTTAGAAGGTCGGGCTAGCGGGAGATCGGAGACCCAGTACTTC
TRBJ2-1	TRBD2	many	TRBV20-1	CSASSPGLAYNEQFF	TGCAGTGCTAGTTCCCCGGGACTAGCGTACAATGAGCAGTTCTTC
TRBJ2-3	NA	many	TRBV5-1	CASNRRMGTSTDTQYF	TGCGCCAGCAACCGGAGAATGGGGACTAGCACAGATACGCAGTATTTT
TRBJ2-7	TRBD2	many	TRBV5-1	CASRMGLAESYEQHF	TGCGCCAGCAGGATGGGGCTAGCGGAGTCCTACGAGCAGCACTTC
TRBJ2-1	NA	NA	TRBV28	CASTARTAYNEQFF	TGTGCCAGTACGGCCAGGACAGCATACAATGAGCAGTTCTTC
TRBJ2-1	NA	many	TRBV14	CASSHLRDSWEQFF	TGTGCCAGCAGCCATCTCCGGGACTCCTGGGAGCAGTTCTTC
TRBJ2-5	TRBD2	many	TRBV5-5	CASSFRVAGETQYF	TGTGCCAGCAGCTTTCGAGTAGCGGGAGAGACCCAGTACTTC
TRBJ2-2	TRBD2	many	TRBV28	CASSLISSGREMNTGELFF	TGTGCCAGCAGTTTAATATCCAGCGGGAGGGAAATGAATACCGGGGAGCTGTTTTTT
TRBJ2-1	TRBD1	many	TRBV7-7	CASSLAGTGVNEQFF	TGTGCCAGCAGCTTAGCCGGGACAGGGGTCAATGAGCAGTTCTTC
TRBJ2-7	TRBD1	many	TRBV5-1	CASSLGDSEQYF	TGCGCCAGCAGCTTGGGGGACAGCGAGCAGTACTTC
TRBJ2-5	NA	medium-sized	TRBV6-5	CASGDSMQLQETQYF	TGTGCCAGCGGGGACTCCATGCAACTTCAAGAGACCCAGTACTTC
TRBJ1-3	TRBD1	many	TRBV6-1	CASSLDRGHGNTIYF	TGTGCCAGCAGCTTGGACAGGGGGCATGGAAACACCATATATTTT
TRBJ1-1	TRBD1	many	TRBV18	CASSQTSRTGGTEAFF	TGTGCCAGCTCACAAACAAGCCGGACAGGGGGCACTGAAGCTTTCTTT
TRBJ2-1	TRBD2	many	TRBV5-1	CASSLWVKTSGRGSYNEQFF	TGCGCCAGCAGCTTGTGGGTGAAGACTAGCGGGAGAGGGTCCTACAATGAGCAGTTCTTC
TRBJ2-1	TRBD2	many	TRBV5-1	CASSLTSGRGYNEQFF	TGCGCCAGCAGCTTGACCAGCGGGAGGGGTTACAATGAGCAGTTCTTC
TRBJ2-1	TRBD2	many	TRBV4-1	CASSQRLAGGPGSYNEQFF	TGCGCCAGCAGCCAACGACTAGCGGGAGGGCCGGGGTCCTACAATGAGCAGTTCTTC
TRBJ1-6	TRBD1	many	TRBV7-2	CASSARTGEYSPLHF	TGTGCCAGCAGCGCGCGGACAGGGGAATATTCACCCCTCCACTTT
TRBJ2-3	NA	many	TRBV4-1	CASALREPTDTQYF	TGCGCCAGCGCCCTTCGCGAACCCACAGATACGCAGTATTTT
TRBJ2-4	TRBD2	many	TRBV2	CASRPRPGTSGGLAKNIQYF	TGTGCCAGCAGACCCCGTCCAGGGACTAGCGGGGGATTAGCCAAAAACATTCAGTACTTC
TRBJ2-5	NA	many	TRBV2	CASRVTRQETQYF	TGTGCCAGCAGGGTGACTAGACAAGAGACCCAGTACTTC
TRBJ2-5	NA	many	TRBV2	CASSDGDTLEETQYF	TGTGCCAGCAGTGATGGGGACACCTTAGAAGAGACCCAGTACTTC
TRBJ1-5	NA	many	TRBV27	CASSLSRGNSNQPQHF	TGTGCCAGCAGTTTATCGAGGGGAAATAGCAATCAGCCCCAGCATTTT
TRBJ2-7	NA	many	TRBV3-1	CASSQDGSGPRNEQYF	TGTGCCAGCAGCCAAGATGGGTCTGGGCCAAGGAACGAGCAGTACTTC
TRBJ1-2	NA	many	TRBV10-3	CAISESLGKGNYGYTF	TGTGCCATCAGTGAGTCGTTGGGGAAAGGGAACTATGGCTACACCTTC
TRBJ2-2	TRBD2	many	TRBV10-3	CAIGTSGRTGELFF	TGTGCCATCGGGACTAGCGGGAGAACCGGGGAGCTGTTTTTT
TRBJ2-5	TRBD2	many	TRBV3-1	CASSEDSGRRIETQYF	TGTGCCAGCAGCGAGGATAGCGGGAGACGAATTGAGACCCAGTACTTC
TRBJ2-1	NA	many	TRBV12-3/TRBV12-4	CASSFGNEQFF	TGTGCCAGCAGTTTTGGTAATGAGCAGTTCTTC
TRBJ2-1	NA	many	TRBV10-3	CAIKKGTAGGEQFF	TGTGCCATCAAAAAAGGGACAGCCGGGGGTGAGCAGTTCTTC
TRBJ2-7	NA	many	TRBV12-3/TRBV12-4	CASSPRDVDYEQYF	TGTGCCAGCAGTCCCCGGGACGTGGACTACGAGCAGTACTTC
TRBJ2-1	TRBD2	many	TRBV20-1	CTFLLAGGRGEQFF	TGCACCTTCCTTCTAGCGGGAGGTCGGGGTGAGCAGTTCTTC
TRBJ2-1	NA	NA	TRBV7-2	CASSLGRGNNEQFF	TGTGCCAGCAGCTTAGGTAGGGGGAACAATGAGCAGTTCTTC
TRBJ1-1	NA	few	TRBV6-5	CASSYIGQNTEAFF	TGTGCCAGCAGTTATATCGGACAGAACACTGAAGCTTTCTTT
TRBJ2-7	NA	many	TRBV2	CASSDTDDEQYF	TGTGCCAGCAGTGACACGGACGACGAGCAGTACTTC
TRBJ1-5	TRBD1	many	TRBV24-1	CATSDPGQGADQPQHF	TGTGCCACCAGTGACCCGGGACAGGGGGCAGATCAGCCCCAGCATTTT
TRBJ2-5	TRBD2	NA	TRBV12-3/TRBV12-4	CASSSGLAGTYRETQYF	TGTGCCAGCAGTTCAGGACTAGCGGGAACCTATCGAGAGACCCAGTACTTC
TRBJ1-1	NA	few	TRBV5-1	CASSTPGPNTEAFF	TGCGCCAGCAGTACGCCGGGGCCGAACACTGAAGCTTTCTTT
TRBJ2-5	TRBD2	many	TRBV9	CASSAAEGRARVQETQYF	TGTGCCAGCAGCGCCGCAGAGGGGAGGGCTAGAGTCCAAGAGACCCAGTACTTC
TRBJ2-5	NA	few	TRBV11-2	CASSLRTGQLAQYF	TGTGCCAGCAGCTTAAGAACGGGGCAATTGGCCCAGTACTTC